The clone carrying this T cell receptor (beta chain) was seen many times. This sample is drawn from a study of T cells in Graves' hyperthyroidism and ophthalmopathy. Authors of the study amplified TCR beta CDR3 regions from RNA transcripts. With the HTBI primer set, the TCR CDR3 went through a first round of RT-PCR. MiXCR, run by TCRdb on the multiplex PCR reads, gives a single entry per CDR3 protein. The sample lists roughly 260,000 distinct CDR3 sequences; approximately 14% were seen once. The germline V gene encodes CDR1 SQVTM and CDR2 ANQGSEA. This CDR3 has 12 amino acids. V shed 3 bases, J shed 5 bases, and the junction held 1 base outside the gene matches. More than 9.5 ml fresh peripheral blood yielded the PBMCs.

What was sequenced was blood. The chain carries TRBV29-1 and TRBJ2-1; 7 bases are shared with TRBD1. This TCR derives from a woman aged 40-49 years with Graves' hyperthyroidism that later progressed to Graves' ophthalmopathy. CDR3 residues: CSVETGNNEQFF. The DNA of the CDR3 is TGCAGCGTTGAGACAGGGAACAATGAGCAGTTCTTC.